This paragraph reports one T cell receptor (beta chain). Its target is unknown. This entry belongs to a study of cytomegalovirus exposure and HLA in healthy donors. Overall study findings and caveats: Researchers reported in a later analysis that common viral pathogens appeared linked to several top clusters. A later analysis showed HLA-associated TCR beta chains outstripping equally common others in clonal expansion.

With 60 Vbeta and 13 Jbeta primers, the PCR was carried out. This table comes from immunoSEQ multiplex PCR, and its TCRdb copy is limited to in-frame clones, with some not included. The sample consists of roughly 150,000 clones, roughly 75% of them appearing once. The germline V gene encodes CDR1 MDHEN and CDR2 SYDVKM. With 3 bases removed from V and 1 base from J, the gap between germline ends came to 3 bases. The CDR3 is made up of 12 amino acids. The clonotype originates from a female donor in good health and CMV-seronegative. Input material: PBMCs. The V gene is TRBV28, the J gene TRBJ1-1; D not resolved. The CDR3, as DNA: TGTGCCAGCAGTTTGAGGAACACTGAAGCTTTCTTT. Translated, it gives CASSLRNTEAFF.